This TCR beta chain was captured in a study of cytomegalovirus exposure and HLA in healthy donors. V was cut by 0 bases and J by 5 bases, with 16 bases left in between. The CDR3 is made up of 16 amino acids. Germline V gives CDR1 KGHSH, CDR2 LQKENI. PCR involved 60 Vbeta and 13 Jbeta primers. Using immunoSEQ multiplex PCR, the repertoire was profiled, and TCRdb retains in-frame clones only, with some absent. The table lists some 110,000 clones, over 75% of them singletons. This clone has more than one count but fewer than ten. The chain combines TRBV18 with TRBJ1-1, with D possibly TRBD1 on 5 matching bases. The receptor's source is a woman between 18 and 29 years old in good health and CMV-seropositive. The sample consisted of PBMCs. The DNA for the CDR3 is TGTGCCAGCTCACCACCTCGACAGCCTACGAGGACTGAAGCTTTCTTT. Translated, it gives CASSPPRQPTRTEAFF.